This T cell receptor (beta chain) comes out of a study of neurological immune-mediated disorders (dated by TCRdb to about 2019). In terms of the full investigation: Peripheral blood TCR-beta repertoires from HTLV-I-associated myelopathy (HAM/TSP) patients, multiple sclerosis patients and healthy controls were compared by UMI-based sequencing. Longitudinal samples, technical triplicates and paired sorted CD4+ and CD8+ T-cell subsets, alongside PBMC samples, were included among the roughly 110 TCR-beta libraries. Longitudinal HAM/TSP and healthy donors were sampled at 3 time-points each (about 3-40 month intervals). The cohort included about 70 subjects: some 15 with HAM/TSP, about 34 with multiple sclerosis, and 20 healthy controls.

Per the publication, the time point label means: longitudinal time-point 2. The healthy controls were volunteers from blood banks in Maryland, USA. Libraries from unsorted PBMCs were made from 2 million PBMCs kept in RNAlater at -80 degrees C until RNA extraction. Peripheral blood was subjected to Ficoll-Hypaque density gradient centrifugation to isolate PBMCs, which were then cryopreserved in liquid nitrogen. This clonotype was observed many times. Its antigen is still unknown. There are no base qualities to consult, and no much larger clone falls within one base. cDNA was synthesized by template-switch 5'RACE using a primer carrying a 10-nucleotide random unique molecular identifier by which each TCR transcript was tagged. Every sequencing run yielded over 170 million TCR-beta sequences covering 15-18 subjects. The RNeasy kit was used to extract total RNA. Using the KAPA Real-time Library Amplification kit, TCR-beta VDJ regions were amplified with primers for the TCR constant region and the 5'RACE anchor. A first PCR added sample indexes and Illumina adaptors, after which a second PCR increased the library yield. The roughly 650 bp TCR product was size-selected on a 2% E-gel SizeSelection system after Ampure bead purification. Before pooling, library quality was checked on a Bioanalyzer, concentration was measured with Qubit, and libraries were quantified with the Kapa Library Quantification kit. An Illumina HiSeq 2500 sequenced the libraries paired-end 2 x 150 bp. To increase sequence diversity, about 24-32% phiX was spiked into each library pool. The authors' pipeline ran thus. The quality-filtered reads were processed with the UMI-based MiGEC pipeline, whose error correction step removed more than 80% of the raw TCR sequences. IMGT germline references were used for aligning VDJ genes, and each clonotype was defined as a unique CDR3 amino acid sequence together with its V-J genes. Clonal expansion, Shannon diversity and CDR3 relatedness were evaluated with VDJtools (CalcPairwiseDistances, ClusterSamples), while phylogenetic trees were built in CLCbio workbench. Clones with at least 8 unique UMIs were defined as expanded, with this threshold being based on coefficient-of-variation modelling across technical triplicates. TCRdb reworked the public reads: Q25 trimming with fastp, MiXCR clone assembly, productive beta chains retained. Entries that share a CDR3 protein sequence are merged under the most common genes and DNA. It is TCRdb's table, rather than the study itself, that gives the V and J calls and clone size. Here the sample has tens of thousands of distinct CDR3 sequences; approximately 13% occur a single time. Around 2.5% of the sample comes from the top ten.

Points the paper makes about the study in general: No identical CDR3 amino acid sequences were shared among expanded clones across subjects, suggesting private TCR-beta repertoires in all groups. TCR clonal expansion was highest in HAM/TSP patients and lowest in MS patients, with MS patients falling below even healthy controls.

CDR1 and CDR2 are drawn from the germline V gene: SGHRS, YFSETQ. Germline trimming: 4 bases from V, 7 bases from J; junction bases outside gene matches: 6. Measured from the cysteine to the phenylalanine, the CDR3 is 14 residues long. Of the read, only the CDR3 DNA is kept; its 42 bases are in frame from base 1. The receptor comes from a woman between 40 and 55 years old in good health. Source material: PBMCs. Recombination linked TRBV5-1 to TRBJ1-2; 11 bases in the middle match TRBD1. CDR3 protein: CASSIGQGAFGYTF. The nucleotide sequence reads as follows: TGCGCCAGCAGCATCGGACAGGGGGCGTTTGGCTACACCTTC.